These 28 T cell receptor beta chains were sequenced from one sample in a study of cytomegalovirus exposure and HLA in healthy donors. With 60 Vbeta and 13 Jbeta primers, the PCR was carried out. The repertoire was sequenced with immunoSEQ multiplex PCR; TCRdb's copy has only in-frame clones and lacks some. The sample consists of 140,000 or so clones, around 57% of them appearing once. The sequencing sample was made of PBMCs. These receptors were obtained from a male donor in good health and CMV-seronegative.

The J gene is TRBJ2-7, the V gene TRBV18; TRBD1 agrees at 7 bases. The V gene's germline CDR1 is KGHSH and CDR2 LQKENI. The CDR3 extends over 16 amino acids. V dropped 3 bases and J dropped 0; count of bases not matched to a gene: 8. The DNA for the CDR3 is TGTGCCAGCTCACCTTGGGGGACAGTCCTCTCCTACGAGCAGTACTTC. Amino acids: CASSPWGTVLSYEQYF.

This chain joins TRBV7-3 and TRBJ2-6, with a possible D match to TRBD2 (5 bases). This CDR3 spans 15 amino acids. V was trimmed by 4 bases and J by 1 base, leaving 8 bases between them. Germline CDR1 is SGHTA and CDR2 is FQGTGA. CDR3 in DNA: TGTGCCAGCAGCTCTACTAGTTCTGGGGCCAACGTCCTGACTTTC. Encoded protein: CASSSTSSGANVLTF.

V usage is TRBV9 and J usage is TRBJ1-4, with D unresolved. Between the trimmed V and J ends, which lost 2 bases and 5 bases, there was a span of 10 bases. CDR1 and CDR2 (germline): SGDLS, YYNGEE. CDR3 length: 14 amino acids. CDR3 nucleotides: TGTGCCAGCAGCGTTGGAGGGAAGAATGAAAAACTGTTTTTT. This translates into CASSVGGKNEKLFF.

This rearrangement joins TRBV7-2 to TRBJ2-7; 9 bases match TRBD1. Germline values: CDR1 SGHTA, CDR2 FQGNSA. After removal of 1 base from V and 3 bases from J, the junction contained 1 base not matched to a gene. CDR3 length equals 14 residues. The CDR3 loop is CASSLGTGVYEQYF. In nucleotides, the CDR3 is TGTGCCAGCAGCTTAGGGACAGGGGTCTACGAGCAGTACTTC.

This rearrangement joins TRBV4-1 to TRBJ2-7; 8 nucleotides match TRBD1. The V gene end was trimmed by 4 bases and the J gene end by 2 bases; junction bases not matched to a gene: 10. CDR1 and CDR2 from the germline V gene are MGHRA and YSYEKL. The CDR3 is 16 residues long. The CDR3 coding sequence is TGCGCCAGCAGCCTCGGACAGGGCTTTGCCCCCTACGAGCAGTACTTC. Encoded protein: CASSLGQGFAPYEQYF.

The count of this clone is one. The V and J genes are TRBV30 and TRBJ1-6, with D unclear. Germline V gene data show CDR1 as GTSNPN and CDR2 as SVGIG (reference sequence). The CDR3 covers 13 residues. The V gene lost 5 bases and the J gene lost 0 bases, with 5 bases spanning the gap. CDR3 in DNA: TGTGCCTGGGAGGGCTCCTATAATTCACCCCTCCACTTT. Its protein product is CAWEGSYNSPLHF.

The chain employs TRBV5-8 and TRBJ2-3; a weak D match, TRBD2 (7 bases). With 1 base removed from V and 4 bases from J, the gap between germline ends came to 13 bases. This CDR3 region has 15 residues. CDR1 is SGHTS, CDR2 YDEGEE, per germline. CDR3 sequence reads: CASSLRGGVADTQYF. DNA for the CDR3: TGTGCCAGCAGCTTGAGGGGGGGAGTGGCAGATACGCAGTATTTT. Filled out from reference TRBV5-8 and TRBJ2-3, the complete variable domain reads EAGVTQSPTHLIKTRGQQATLRCSPISGHTSVYWYQQALGLGLQFLLWYDEGEERNRGNFPPRFSGRQFPNYSSELNVNALELEDSALYLCASSLRGGVADTQYFGPGTRLTVL.

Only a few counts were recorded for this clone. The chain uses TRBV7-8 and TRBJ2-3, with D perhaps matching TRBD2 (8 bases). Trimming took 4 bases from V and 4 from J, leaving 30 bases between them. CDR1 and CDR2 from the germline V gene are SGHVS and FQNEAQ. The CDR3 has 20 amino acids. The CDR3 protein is CASSSPPGGAVVRGPDTQYF. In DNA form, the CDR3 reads TGTGCCAGCAGCTCCCCTCCCGGGGGGGCCGTAGTGAGGGGGCCAGATACGCAGTATTTT. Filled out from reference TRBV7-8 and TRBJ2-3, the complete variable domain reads GAGVSQSPRYKVAKRGQDVALRCDPISGHVSLFWYQQALGQGPEFLTYFQNEAQLDKSGLPSDRFFAERPEGSVSTLKIQRTQQEDSAVYLCASSSPPGGAVVRGPDTQYFGPGTRLTVL.

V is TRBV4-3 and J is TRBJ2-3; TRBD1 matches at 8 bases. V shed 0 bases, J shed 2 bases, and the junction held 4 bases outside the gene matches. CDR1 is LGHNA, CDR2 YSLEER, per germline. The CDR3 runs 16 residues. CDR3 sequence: CASSQDGTGYTDTQYF. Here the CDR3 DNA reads TGCGCCAGCAGCCAAGATGGGACAGGATACACAGATACGCAGTATTTT.

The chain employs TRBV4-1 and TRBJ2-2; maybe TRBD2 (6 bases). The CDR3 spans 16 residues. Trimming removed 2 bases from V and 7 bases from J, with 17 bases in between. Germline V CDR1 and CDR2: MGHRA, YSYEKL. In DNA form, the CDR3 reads TGCGCCAGCAGCCAATATCCCGGGGGACCTGGCGGGGAGCTGTTTTTT. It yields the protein CASSQYPGGPGGELFF.

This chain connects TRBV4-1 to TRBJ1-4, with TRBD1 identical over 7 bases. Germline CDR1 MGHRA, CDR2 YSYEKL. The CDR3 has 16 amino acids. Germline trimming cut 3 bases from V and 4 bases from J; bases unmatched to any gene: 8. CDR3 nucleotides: TGCGCCAGCAGCCAGAGACAGGGATTACATAATGAAAAACTGTTTTTT. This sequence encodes CASSQRQGLHNEKLFF.

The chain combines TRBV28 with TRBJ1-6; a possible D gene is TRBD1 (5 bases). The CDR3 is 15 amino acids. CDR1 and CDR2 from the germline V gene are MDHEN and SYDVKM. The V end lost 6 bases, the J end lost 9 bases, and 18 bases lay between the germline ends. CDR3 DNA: TGTGCCAGCAGGCCCGGGGCAGGGAGGGGTTCACCCCTCCACTTT. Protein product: CASRPGAGRGSPLHF.

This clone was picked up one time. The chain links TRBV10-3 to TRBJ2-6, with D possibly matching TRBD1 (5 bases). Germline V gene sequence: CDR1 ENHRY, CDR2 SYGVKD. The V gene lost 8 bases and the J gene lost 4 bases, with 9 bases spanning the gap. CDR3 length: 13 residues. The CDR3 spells CAIPGPGANVLTF. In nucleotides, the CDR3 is TGTGCCATCCCAGGGCCAGGGGCCAACGTCCTGACTTTC.

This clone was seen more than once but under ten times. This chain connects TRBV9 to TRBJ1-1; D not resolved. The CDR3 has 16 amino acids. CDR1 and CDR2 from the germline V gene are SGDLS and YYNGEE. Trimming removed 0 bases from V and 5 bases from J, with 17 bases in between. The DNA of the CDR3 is TGTGCCAGCAGCGTAGCTACGCAGCCCGAGGGTACTGAAGCTTTCTTT. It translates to CASSVATQPEGTEAFF.

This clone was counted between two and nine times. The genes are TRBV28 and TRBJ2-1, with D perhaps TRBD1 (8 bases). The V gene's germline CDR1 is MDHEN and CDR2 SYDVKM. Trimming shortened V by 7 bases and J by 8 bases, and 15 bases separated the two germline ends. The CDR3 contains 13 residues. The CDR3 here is CASTQGGADEQFF. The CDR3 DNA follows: TGTGCCAGCACACAGGGGGGGGCAGATGAGCAGTTCTTC.

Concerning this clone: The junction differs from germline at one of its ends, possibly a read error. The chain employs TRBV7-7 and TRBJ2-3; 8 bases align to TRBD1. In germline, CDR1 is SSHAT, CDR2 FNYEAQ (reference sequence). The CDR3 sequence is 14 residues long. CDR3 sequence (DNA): TGTGCTAGCAGCACGACAGGGGGCACAGATACGCAGTATTTT. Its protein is CASSTTGGTDTQYF.

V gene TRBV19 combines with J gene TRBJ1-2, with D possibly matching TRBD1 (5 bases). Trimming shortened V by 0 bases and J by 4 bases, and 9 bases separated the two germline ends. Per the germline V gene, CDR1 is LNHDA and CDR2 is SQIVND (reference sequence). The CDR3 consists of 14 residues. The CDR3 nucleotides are TGTGCCAGTAGTATAGATATGACAGCCTATGGCTACACCTTC. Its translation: CASSIDMTAYGYTF.

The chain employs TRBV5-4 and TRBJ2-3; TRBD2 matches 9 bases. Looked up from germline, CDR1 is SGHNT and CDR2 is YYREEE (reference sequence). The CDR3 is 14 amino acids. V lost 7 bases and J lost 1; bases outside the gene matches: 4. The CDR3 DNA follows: TGTGCCAGCTCTTGGACTAGCGGCACAGATACGCAGTATTTT. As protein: CASSWTSGTDTQYF.

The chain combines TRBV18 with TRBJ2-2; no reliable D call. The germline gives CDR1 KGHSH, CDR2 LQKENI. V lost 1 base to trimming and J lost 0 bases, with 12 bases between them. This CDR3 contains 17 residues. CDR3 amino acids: CASSPRVQAANTGELFF. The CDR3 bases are TGTGCCAGCTCACCACGGGTCCAGGCCGCGAACACCGGGGAGCTGTTTTTT.

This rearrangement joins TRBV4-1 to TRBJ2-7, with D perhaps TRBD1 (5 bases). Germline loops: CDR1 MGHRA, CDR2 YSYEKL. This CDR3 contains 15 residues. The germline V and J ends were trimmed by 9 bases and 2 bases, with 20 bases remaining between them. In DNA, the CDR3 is TGCGCCAGAACGGAGATCGGCGAACAGGCCTACGAGCAGTACTTC. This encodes CARTEIGEQAYEQYF.

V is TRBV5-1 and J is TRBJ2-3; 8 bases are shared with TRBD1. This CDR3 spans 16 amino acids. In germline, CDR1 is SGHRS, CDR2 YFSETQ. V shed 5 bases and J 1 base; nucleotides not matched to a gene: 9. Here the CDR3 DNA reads TGCGCCAGCAGTAGAGAGACAGGGGACGGCACAGATACGCAGTATTTT. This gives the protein CASSRETGDGTDTQYF.

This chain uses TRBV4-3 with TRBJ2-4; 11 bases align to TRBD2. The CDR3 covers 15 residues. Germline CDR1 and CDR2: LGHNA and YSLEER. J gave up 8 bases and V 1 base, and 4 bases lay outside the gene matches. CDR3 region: CASSQASGGPHIQYF. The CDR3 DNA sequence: TGCGCCAGCAGCCAAGCTAGCGGGGGGCCCCACATTCAGTACTTC.

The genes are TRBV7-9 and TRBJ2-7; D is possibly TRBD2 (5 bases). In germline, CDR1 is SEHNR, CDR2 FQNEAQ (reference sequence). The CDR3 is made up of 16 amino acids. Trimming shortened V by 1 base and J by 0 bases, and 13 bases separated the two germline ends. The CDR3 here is CASSLVGSSSSYEQYF. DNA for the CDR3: TGTGCCAGCAGCTTAGTGGGGAGTTCAAGCTCCTACGAGCAGTACTTC.

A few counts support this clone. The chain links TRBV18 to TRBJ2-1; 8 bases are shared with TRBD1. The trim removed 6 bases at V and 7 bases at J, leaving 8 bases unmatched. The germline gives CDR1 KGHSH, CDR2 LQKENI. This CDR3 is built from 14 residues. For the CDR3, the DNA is TGTGCCAGCTCCAGGACAGGGTCGGTGAATGAGCAGTTCTTC. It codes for CASSRTGSVNEQFF.

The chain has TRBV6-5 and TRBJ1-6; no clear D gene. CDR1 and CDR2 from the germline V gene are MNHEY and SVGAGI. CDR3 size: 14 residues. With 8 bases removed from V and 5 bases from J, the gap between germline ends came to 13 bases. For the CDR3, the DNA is TGTGCCAGCGGCGGGGAGGTAGATAATTCACCCCTCCACTTT. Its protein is CASGGEVDNSPLHF.

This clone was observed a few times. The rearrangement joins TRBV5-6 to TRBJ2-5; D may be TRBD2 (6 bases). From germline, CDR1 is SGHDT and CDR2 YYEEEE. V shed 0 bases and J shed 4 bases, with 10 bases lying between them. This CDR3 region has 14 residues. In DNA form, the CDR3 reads TGTGCCAGCAGCTTGGGGAGGGACGCAGAGACCCAGTACTTC. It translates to CASSLGRDAETQYF.

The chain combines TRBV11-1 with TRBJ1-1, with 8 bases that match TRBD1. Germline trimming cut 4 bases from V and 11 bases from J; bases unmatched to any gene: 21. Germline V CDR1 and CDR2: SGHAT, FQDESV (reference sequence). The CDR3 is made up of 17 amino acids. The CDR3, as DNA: TGTGCCAGCAGCTCTGCCTCCATTGGACAGGGTCCCCGGAGGGCTTTCTTT. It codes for CASSSASIGQGPRRAFF.

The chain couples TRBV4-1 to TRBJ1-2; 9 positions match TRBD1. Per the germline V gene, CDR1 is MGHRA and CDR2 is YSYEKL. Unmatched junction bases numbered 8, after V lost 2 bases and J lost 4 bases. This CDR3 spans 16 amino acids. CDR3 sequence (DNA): TGCGCCAGCAGCCAACAACAGGGGGCTTTAGGCTATGGCTACACCTTC. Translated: CASSQQQGALGYGYTF.